This TCR beta chain was identified in a study of blood T cell repertoires in COVID-19. Study-level information: The United States, Italy and Spain supplied acute and convalescent COVID-19 samples. Sources were T cells, B-cell-depleted T cells, or PBMCs; the material itself was cDNA or gDNA.

Per the original methods: Amplification of reference gene primers was used by the study to estimate nucleated cell counts. TCRdb's copy holds only in-frame clones and misses some; the assay was immunoSEQ multiplex PCR. D and trimming come from the DNA, and the V and J calls and clone size come from that table. Of approximately 250,000 clones listed, approximately 82% are singletons. The CDR3 runs 15 residues. Germline V gene data show CDR1 as SGHRS and CDR2 as YFSETQ. Trimming took 1 base from V and 5 from J, leaving 14 bases between them. This clone occurred a few times. Input material: peripheral blood. The chain has TRBV5-1 and TRBJ2-3, with D unresolved. This clonotype was obtained from a man in his 60s who had recovered from COVID-19. CDR3: CASSLRGTNGDTQYF. Written as DNA, the CDR3 is TGCGCCAGCAGCTTGCGAGGAACAAATGGAGATACGCAGTATTTT.